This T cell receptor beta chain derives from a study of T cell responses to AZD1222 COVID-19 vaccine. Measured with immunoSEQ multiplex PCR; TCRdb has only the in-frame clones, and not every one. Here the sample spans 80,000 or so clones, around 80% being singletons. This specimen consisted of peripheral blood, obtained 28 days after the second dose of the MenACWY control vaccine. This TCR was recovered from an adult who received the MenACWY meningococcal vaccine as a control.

CDR3 nucleotide sequence: TGTGCCAGCAGCGTAAACACCTACACTGAAGCTTTCTTT. Amino acid sequence: CASSVNTYTEAFF. The V and J genes are TRBV9 and TRBJ1-1, with unresolved D. The length of the CDR3 is 13 residues. CDR1 is SGDLS, CDR2 YYNGEE, per germline. The V and J ends lost 1 base and 3 bases respectively, with 7 bases between them.